A selection of T cell receptor beta chains follows, all from one sample in a study of human T cells and chemical hapten exposure. In TCRdb, the RACE reads were re-called with MiXCR into one record per CDR3 protein. Of about 110,000 distinct CDR3 sequences in the sample, about 12% are singletons; the top ten hold 1.5% to 2%. The specimen comprised whole blood, sampled in connection with sensitization to the hapten diphenylcyclopropenone (DPC). The receptors were gathered from a woman aged 45-59 years with alopecia areata. Some clones in this sample may be carry-over from other donors' samples. Each CDR3 is given with its conserved first and last residue. The order of the fields is J gene, CDR3 length, clone size, D gene, V gene, CDR3 DNA, CDR3 protein. The D gene is left open where the match is weak. Clone size is shown for a subset of rows, as once, few, many or a class of expanded clone.

TRBJ1-2,15,-,TRBD1,TRBV4-1,TGCGCCAGCCGCCCTGGGGACAGCGCTAACTATGGCTACACCTTC,CASRPGDSANYGYTF
TRBJ2-7,13,-,-,TRBV28,TGTGCCAGCAGTTTGTCCTTCTCCTACGAGCAGTACTTC,CASSLSFSYEQYF
TRBJ1-1,14,-,-,TRBV6-5,TGTGCCAGCAGTCGGGACCTCGGCGGCACTGAAGCTTTCTTT,CASSRDLGGTEAFF
TRBJ1-2,10,-,-,TRBV6-6,TGTGCCACCACGGACTATGGCTACACCTTC,CATTDYGYTF
TRBJ2-1,19,few,TRBD1,TRBV11-3,TGTGCCAGCAGCTTGGCCGGGACAGGGATCACCCTCTCCTACAATGAGCAGTTCTTC,CASSLAGTGITLSYNEQFF
TRBJ1-2,14,-,-,TRBV29-1,TGCAGCGTTTTCCGACAGGACCGAAAATATGGCTACACCTTC,CSVFRQDRKYGYTF
TRBJ2-1,13,-,-,TRBV29-1,TGCAGCGTGTTAGTGGGGACCTACAATGAGCAGTTCTTC,CSVLVGTYNEQFF
TRBJ2-7,15,-,-,TRBV5-6,TGTGCCAGCAGCTTGGGAGCGTTACGGACCTACGAGCAGTACTTC,CASSLGALRTYEQYF
TRBJ2-1,14,-,TRBD2,TRBV12-3/TRBV12-4,TGTGCCAGCAGTCGTAGCGGGGGGTACAATGAGCAGTTCTTC,CASSRSGGYNEQFF
TRBJ2-3,14,few,-,TRBV11-2,TGTGCCAGCAGCTTACGAACGGGGCCAGATACGCAGTATTTT,CASSLRTGPDTQYF
TRBJ2-3,12,many,-,TRBV27,TGTGCCAGCAGCCCTTCGACAGATACGCAGTATTTT,CASSPSTDTQYF
TRBJ2-7,15,-,TRBD2,TRBV5-1,TGCGCCAGCAGGAGGGACTACCGAAGCTCCTACGAGCAGTACTTC,CASRRDYRSSYEQYF
TRBJ1-2,14,many,-,TRBV3-1,TGTGCCAGCAGCCCTTGGACAGTTAACTATGGCTACACCTTC,CASSPWTVNYGYTF
TRBJ1-4,14,-,TRBD1,TRBV28,TGTGCCAGCAGTTCCGACAGGGGGCGGTTGAAACTGTTTTTT,CASSSDRGRLKLFF
TRBJ1-1,15,-,TRBD1,TRBV6-5,TGTGCCAGCAGATCCGACAGGGGTCGGAACACTGAAGCTTTCTTT,CASRSDRGRNTEAFF
TRBJ1-1,16,few,-,TRBV12-3/TRBV12-4,TGTGCCAGCAGTCAAAAGGGAGGATGGGTGAACACTGAAGCTTTCTTT,CASSQKGGWVNTEAFF
TRBJ2-1,14,-,-,TRBV19,TGTGCCAGTACTCCGACTCTCTCCTACAATGAGCAGTTCTTC,CASTPTLSYNEQFF
TRBJ1-6,15,-,-,TRBV6-5,TGTGCCAGCAGTGCCCCGACGGGGGCTGCTTCACCCCTCCACTTT,CASSAPTGAASPLHF
TRBJ2-7,14,-,TRBD2,TRBV20-1,TGCAGTCTGCCGGGTGGGGCCGGGAGGTACGAGCAGTACTTC,CSLPGGAGRYEQYF
TRBJ1-5,14,few,-,TRBV29-1,TGCAGCGTCCGCGTACAGGGTGGAGACCAGCCCCAGCATTTT,CSVRVQGGDQPQHF
TRBJ1-1,13,many,-,TRBV24-1,TGTGCCACCAGTGATTATAGGAACACTGAAGCTTTCTTT,CATSDYRNTEAFF
TRBJ2-7,13,-,TRBD1,TRBV20-1,TGCAGTGCTAGGGACAGGGTACCCTACGAGCAGTACTTC,CSARDRVPYEQYF
TRBJ1-2,14,few,-,TRBV4-3,TGCGCCAGCAGCCAAGGCCACGGAATCTATGGCTACACCTTC,CASSQGHGIYGYTF
TRBJ2-1,10,few,TRBD1,TRBV29-1,TGCAGCGGTTGGACAGGGGGGCAGTTCTTC,CSGWTGGQFF
TRBJ1-5,16,many,TRBD1,TRBV7-9,TGTGCCAGCAGCTTCGGGCTGACAGGGGATGATCAGCCCCAGCATTTT,CASSFGLTGDDQPQHF
TRBJ2-5,16,-,-,TRBV7-2,TGTGCCAGCAGCTTAGCCCAGTCAGGGATACAAGAGACCCAGTACTTC,CASSLAQSGIQETQYF
TRBJ2-2,13,many,-,TRBV24-1,TGTGCCACCAGTCGGGGTTTAGCCGGGGAGCTGTTTTTT,CATSRGLAGELFF
TRBJ1-1,12,-,-,TRBV20-1,TGCAGTGCTAGAGGGGACCTCACTGAAGCTTTCTTT,CSARGDLTEAFF
TRBJ1-1,12,few,-,TRBV2,TGTGCCAGCACCCCCCTGGTGACGATGGCTTTCTTT,CASTPLVTMAFF
TRBJ1-1,13,many,-,TRBV7-9,TGTGCCAGCAGCTCTTCAGTGAACACTGAAGCTTTCTTT,CASSSSVNTEAFF
TRBJ2-7,15,-,TRBD1,TRBV28,TGTGCCAGCAGCTCCTCCGGGACAGGGGGCTACGAGCAGTACTTC,CASSSSGTGGYEQYF
TRBJ2-2,14,-,-,TRBV6-2/TRBV6-3,TGTGCCAGCAGTTACAAGGACGATACCGGGGAGCTGTTTTTT,CASSYKDDTGELFF
TRBJ2-7,18,many,-,TRBV6-6,TGTGCCAGCAGTTACCTCGCACCTACCTTGACAGACTCCTACGAGCAGTACTTC,CASSYLAPTLTDSYEQYF
TRBJ2-5,13,-,TRBD1,TRBV5-1,TGCGCCAGCAGCCGGACAGGGGAAGAGACCCAGTACTTC,CASSRTGEETQYF
TRBJ2-5,14,few,TRBD1,TRBV5-1,TGCGCCAGCAGCCTGGGACAGGCCCAAGAGACCCAGTACTTC,CASSLGQAQETQYF
TRBJ2-7,13,-,TRBD2,TRBV28,TGTGCCAGCAGGACTAGCGTAGCCTACGAGCAGTACTTC,CASRTSVAYEQYF
TRBJ1-1,14,few,-,TRBV10-3,TGTGCCATCAGGAGAGTCGAAAGTCGAGGGGAAGCTTTCTTT,CAIRRVESRGEAFF
TRBJ1-2,14,few,TRBD1,TRBV28,TGTGCCAGCAGTTCGGGACAGGGGGCTTCGGGCTACACCTTC,CASSSGQGASGYTF
TRBJ2-2,14,many,-,TRBV6-4,TGTGCCAGTAGACTAGAGCCGAACACCGGGGAGCTGTTTTTT,CASRLEPNTGELFF
TRBJ1-1,17,-,-,TRBV7-9,TGTGCCAGCAGCTTAGCGGAGTCCGGACAGCTGAACACTGAAGCTTTCTTT,CASSLAESGQLNTEAFF